Shown below are 12 T cell receptor beta chains from a single sample sequenced in a study of Graves' ophthalmopathy and Graves' hyperthyroidism. From RNA, the CDR3 regions of TCR beta chains were amplified and sequenced. The first-round RT-PCR employed HTBI primers together with the Qiagen OneStep RT-PCR kit. A multiplex PCR was then performed as the second round. One entry per CDR3 protein, called by TCRdb with MiXCR from the multiplex PCR reads. The sample shows some 410,000 distinct CDR3 sequences, under 25% of them seen only once. The source material was peripheral blood. These receptors were taken from a woman between 18 and 29 years old with stable Graves' hyperthyroidism.

This clonotype was detected only once. The V and J genes are TRBV14 and TRBJ2-5; D gene uncertain. Germline V lookup: CDR1 SGHDN, CDR2 FVKESK. Trimming cost V 4 bases and J 1 base, with 13 bases left between them. The CDR3 has 15 residues. The CDR3 reads CASSRVAPVQETQYF. The CDR3 nucleotides read TGTGCCAGCAGCCGAGTAGCACCCGTCCAAGAGACCCAGTACTTC. Full variable domain (outside the CDR3, taken from reference TRBV14 and TRBJ2-5): EAGVTQFPSHSVIEKGQTVTLRCDPISGHDNLYWYRRVMGKEIKFLLHFVKESKQDESGMPNNRFLAERTGGTYSTLKVQPAELEDSGVYFCASSRVAPVQETQYFGPGTRLLVL.

A few counts support this clonotype. In DNA form, the CDR3 reads TGTGCCACCCCCCGGCAGGGCAGCCATGGCTACACCTTC. Translating it yields CATPRQGSHGYTF. The chain has TRBV6-1 and TRBJ1-2; maybe TRBD1 (5 bases). CDR1 MNHNS and CDR2 SASEGT come from the germline V gene. The CDR3 has 13 amino acids. V was shortened by 10 bases and J by 6 bases, with 18 bases between the two germline ends.

V usage is TRBV27 and J usage is TRBJ1-1, with D possibly TRBD1 on 6 matching bases. Trimming pared 3 bases from V and 4 bases from J, leaving 12 bases between. CDR3 size: 14 residues. Germline V CDR1 and CDR2: MNHEY, SMNVEV (reference sequence). The CDR3 here is CASSFGGPPTEAFF. CDR3 bases: TGTGCCAGCAGTTTCGGGGGGCCGCCCACTGAAGCTTTCTTT.

V and J are TRBV19 and TRBJ1-2; D not resolved. The germline CDR1 and CDR2 sequences are LNHDA and SQIVND (reference sequence). V lost 5 bases, J lost 8 bases, and 15 bases lay in between. The CDR3 consists of 13 residues. The CDR3 coding sequence is TGTGCCAGTAGTCCGGGCCCGCCTGTGGGCTACACCTTC. Translation gives CASSPGPPVGYTF.

This clonotype appeared many times. The V call is TRBV7-2, the J call TRBJ2-5; TRBD1 agrees at 10 bases. This CDR3 region has 16 residues. V lost 3 bases to trimming and J lost 4 bases; unmatched junction nucleotides: 8. Germline loops: CDR1 SGHTA, CDR2 FQGNSA. In DNA, the CDR3 is TGTGCCAGCAGCTTTAGACAGGGGGCTTTTTTAGAGACCCAGTACTTC. It encodes CASSFRQGAFLETQYF.

This clonotype was recorded at least ten times. The rearrangement links TRBV11-1 to TRBJ2-7; 8 positions match TRBD1. The CDR3 is 16 residues long. Trimming cost V 5 bases and J 6 bases; bases outside gene matches: 15. Germline V gene lookup returns CDR1 SGHAT and CDR2 FQDESV (reference sequence). The CDR3 region is CASSQLRGPSRREQYF. The CDR3 DNA sequence: TGTGCCAGCAGCCAGCTCAGGGGGCCCAGTCGACGCGAGCAGTACTTC.

This clonotype was detected once. The chain carries TRBV6-1 and TRBJ2-7, with a weak D call TRBD1 (5 bases). CDR3 length equals 13 residues. V lost 6 bases, J lost 4 bases, and 13 bases lay in between. Germline V gene data show CDR1 as MNHNS and CDR2 as SASEGT. CDR3 sequence (DNA): TGTGCCAGCAGGCAACAGGTTTGGTACGAGCAGTACTTC. Translation gives CASRQQVWYEQYF.

The chain is built from TRBV7-3 and TRBJ2-7; 8 bases are a match to TRBD2. From germline, CDR1 is SGHTA and CDR2 FQGTGA. V was pared by 5 bases and J by 0 bases, with 12 bases of the junction left unmatched. CDR3 length: 17 residues. The CDR3 sequence: CASSPSGSHAGSYEQYF. The CDR3 DNA reads as TGTGCCAGCAGCCCAAGCGGGAGCCACGCTGGCTCCTACGAGCAGTACTTC.

In this sample, this clonotype turned up many times. The chain joins TRBV12-3 or TRBV12-4 to TRBJ2-5; the D gene is possibly TRBD1 (6 bases). Deletions cut 2 bases from V and 5 bases from J, with 12 bases between. There are 14 residues in the CDR3. For the CDR3, the DNA is TGTGCCAGCAGTTTAACGGACACAGGGGAGACCCAGTACTTC. Its translation: CASSLTDTGETQYF.

The chain couples TRBV28 to TRBJ2-5; TRBD1 matches at 8 bases. J was trimmed by 2 bases and V by 5 bases; bases with no gene match: 7. Germline CDR1 is MDHEN and CDR2 is SYDVKM. The CDR3 covers 15 residues. CDR3 loop: CASSPWTGPQETQYF. The CDR3, as DNA: TGTGCCAGCAGTCCTTGGACAGGGCCTCAAGAGACCCAGTACTTC. Full variable domain (remainder filled in from reference TRBV28 and TRBJ2-5): DVKVTQSSRYLVKRTGEKVFLECVQDMDHENMFWYRQDPGLGLRLIYFSYDVKMKEKGDIPEGYSVSREKKERFSLILESASTNQTSMYLCASSPWTGPQETQYFGPGTRLLVL.

This clonotype was counted at least ten times. This sequence joins TRBV11-2 and TRBJ2-7; 10 positions match TRBD1. The CDR3 consists of 14 residues. J lost 1 base, V lost 6 bases, and 3 bases had no gene match. Germline loops: CDR1 SGHAT, CDR2 FQNNGV. The CDR3 protein is CASSWTGGSYEQYF. The CDR3 DNA sequence: TGTGCCAGCAGTTGGACAGGGGGATCCTACGAGCAGTACTTC.

This clonotype has at least ten counts. One junction end does not reproduce the germline sequence, and a read error may be involved. The J gene is TRBJ2-4, the V gene TRBV19, with a weak D call TRBD2 (5 bases). CDR3 length: 16 residues. Germline values: CDR1 LNHDA, CDR2 SQIVND (reference sequence). CDR3 amino acids: CASSGGQHLAKNIKYF. CDR3 nucleotides: TGTGCCAGTAGCGGAGGCCAACACCTAGCCAAAAACATTAAGTACTTC.